Each of the 8 T cell receptor beta chains below was sequenced from the same sample in a study of blood T cell repertoires in COVID-19. Clones were read by immunoSEQ multiplex PCR, and TCRdb kept only the in-frame ones, dropping some. Altogether around 150,000 clones are present, over 80% being singletons, with the ten largest covering roughly 9%. The sample comprised peripheral blood. These receptors were collected from a woman of 80 years or more with active or convalescent COVID-19.

This chain joins TRBV6-2 or TRBV6-3 and TRBJ1-1; D not certain. V lost 0 bases and J 5 bases, leaving 13 bases between the germline ends. The V gene's germline CDR1 is MNHEY and CDR2 SVGEGT. The CDR3 extends over 15 amino acids. CDR3 in amino acids: CASSYSKRGGTEAFF. CDR3 DNA: TGTGCCAGCAGTTACTCGAAAAGAGGTGGTACTGAAGCTTTCTTT.

V gene TRBV12-1 combines with J gene TRBJ2-4; the DNA was not used to check the table's D call, TRBD2. TRBV12-1 is a pseudogene locus. The CDR3 contains 16 residues. The CDR3 nucleotides read TGTGCCAGCAGCTTTGTGAGCGGGGGAGCCAAAAACATTCAGTACTTC. Translating gives CASSFVSGGAKNIQYF.

The chain recombines TRBV12-3 or TRBV12-4 with TRBJ2-5; unclear D gene. The CDR3 has 11 amino acids. V gave up 5 bases and J gave up 4 bases, with 5 bases separating them. The CDR3 region is CASSLLETQYF. CDR3 in DNA: TGTGCCAGCAGTCTCTTAGAGACCCAGTACTTC.

The chain is built from TRBV11-2 and TRBJ1-3, with 10 nucleotides matching TRBD1. Germline CDR1 reads SGHAT; CDR2 reads FQNNGV. V lost 1 base, J lost 3 bases, and 3 bases stayed unmatched. The CDR3 extends over 16 amino acids. DNA for the CDR3: TGTGCCAGCAGCTTAGGGGACAGGGGTTATGGAAACACCATATATTTT. Its protein product is CASSLGDRGYGNTIYF.

The gene calls are TRBV4-1 and TRBJ1-5; D unclear. This CDR3 contains 17 residues. Germline values: CDR1 MGHRA, CDR2 YSYEKL. With 0 bases removed from V and 3 bases from J, the gap between germline ends came to 15 bases. The CDR3: CASSQDLGAGNNQPQHF. CDR3 nucleotides: TGCGCCAGCAGCCAAGATTTGGGCGCAGGAAACAATCAGCCCCAGCATTTT.

This chain links TRBV28 with TRBJ1-5, with TRBD1 matching 8 bases. Unmatched junction bases numbered 10, after V lost 3 bases and J lost 3 bases. The CDR3 is 17 amino acids. The germline gives CDR1 MDHEN, CDR2 SYDVKM. CDR3 region: CASSFGQGKGANQPQHF. The CDR3 DNA sequence: TGTGCCAGCAGTTTTGGACAGGGAAAAGGGGCCAATCAGCCCCAGCATTTT. The full variable domain, rest sourced from reference TRBV28 and TRBJ1-5, is DVKVTQSSRYLVKRTGEKVFLECVQDMDHENMFWYRQDPGLGLRLIYFSYDVKMKEKGDIPEGYSVSREKKERFSLILESASTNQTSMYLCASSFGQGKGANQPQHFGDGTRLSIL.

The V gene is TRBV2, the J gene TRBJ2-1, with 7 bases fitting TRBD1. Trimming removed 6 bases from V and 2 bases from J; junction bases left unmatched: 7. Germline V gives CDR1 SNHLY, CDR2 FYNNEI. The CDR3 sequence is 15 residues long. In DNA form, the CDR3 reads TGTGCCAGCAGCGGCCAAGGGGGCACCTACAATGAGCAGTTCTTC. It yields the protein CASSGQGGTYNEQFF.

As to this clone: An end of the junction does not agree with germline; a read error may underlie this. This chain joins TRBV7-7 and TRBJ2-1; D might be TRBD2 (5 bases). The CDR3 is 17 amino acids. CDR1 SSHAT and CDR2 FNYEAQ come from the germline V gene (reference sequence). The CDR3 protein is CASSLRPRGSSYNEQFF. DNA for the CDR3: TGTGCTAGCAGCTTAAGACCCCGGGGAAGCTCCTACAATGAGCAGTTCTTC. Complete variable domain (other parts from reference TRBV7-7 and TRBJ2-1): GAGVSQSPRYKVTKRGQDVTLRCDPISSHATLYWYQQALGQGPEFLTYFNYEAQPDKSGLPSDRFSAERPEGSISTLTIQRTEQRDSAMYRCASSLRPRGSSYNEQFFGPGTRLTVL.